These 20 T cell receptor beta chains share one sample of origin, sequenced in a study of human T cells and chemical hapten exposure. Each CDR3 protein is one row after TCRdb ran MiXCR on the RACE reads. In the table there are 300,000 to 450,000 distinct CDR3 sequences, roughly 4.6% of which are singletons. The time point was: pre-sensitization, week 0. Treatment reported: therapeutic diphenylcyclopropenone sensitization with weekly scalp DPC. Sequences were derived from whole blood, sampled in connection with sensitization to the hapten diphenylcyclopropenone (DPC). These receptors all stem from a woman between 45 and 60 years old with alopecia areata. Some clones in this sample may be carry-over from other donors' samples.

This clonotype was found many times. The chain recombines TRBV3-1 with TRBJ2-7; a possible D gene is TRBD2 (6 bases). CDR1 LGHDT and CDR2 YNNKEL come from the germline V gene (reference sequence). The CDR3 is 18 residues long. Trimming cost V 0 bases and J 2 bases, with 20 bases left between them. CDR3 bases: TGTGCCAGCAGCCAAGAAGCGAGGGCTGGGGGGAGGACCTACGAGCAGTACTTC. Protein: CASSQEARAGGRTYEQYF.

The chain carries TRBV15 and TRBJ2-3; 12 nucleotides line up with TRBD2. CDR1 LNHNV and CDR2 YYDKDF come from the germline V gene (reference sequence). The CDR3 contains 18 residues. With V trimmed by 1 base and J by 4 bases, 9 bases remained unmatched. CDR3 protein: CATSRATTTSGRPDTQYF. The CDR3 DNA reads TGTGCCACCAGCAGAGCTACTACGACTAGCGGGAGACCAGATACGCAGTATTTT.

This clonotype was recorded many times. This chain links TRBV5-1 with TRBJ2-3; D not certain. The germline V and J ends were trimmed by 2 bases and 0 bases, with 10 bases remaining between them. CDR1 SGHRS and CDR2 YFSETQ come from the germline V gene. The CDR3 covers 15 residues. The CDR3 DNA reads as TGCGCCAGCAGCTTTAAAGGTTCTAGCACAGATACGCAGTATTTT. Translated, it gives CASSFKGSSTDTQYF.

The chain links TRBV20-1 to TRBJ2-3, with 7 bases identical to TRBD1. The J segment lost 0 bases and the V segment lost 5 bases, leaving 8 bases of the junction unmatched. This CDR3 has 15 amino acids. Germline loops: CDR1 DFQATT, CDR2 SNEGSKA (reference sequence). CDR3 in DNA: TGCAGTGCTGTTCCCTCACAGGGGAGCACAGATACGCAGTATTTT. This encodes CSAVPSQGSTDTQYF.

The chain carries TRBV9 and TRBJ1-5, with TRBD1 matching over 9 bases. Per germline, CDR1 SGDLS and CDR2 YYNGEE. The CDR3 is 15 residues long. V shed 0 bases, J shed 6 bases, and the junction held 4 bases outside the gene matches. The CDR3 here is CASSVGTGEGQPQHF. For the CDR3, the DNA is TGTGCCAGCAGCGTAGGGACAGGGGAAGGTCAGCCCCAGCATTTT. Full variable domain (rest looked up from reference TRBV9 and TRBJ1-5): DSGVTQTPKHLITATGQRVTLRCSPRSGDLSVYWYQQSLDQGLQFLIQYYNGEERAKGNILERFSAQQFPDLHSELNLSSLELGDSALYFCASSVGTGEGQPQHFGDGTRLSIL.

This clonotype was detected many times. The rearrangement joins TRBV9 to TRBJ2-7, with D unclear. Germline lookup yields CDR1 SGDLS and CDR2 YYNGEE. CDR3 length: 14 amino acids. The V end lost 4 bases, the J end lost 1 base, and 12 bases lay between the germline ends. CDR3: CASSTQDGSYEQYF. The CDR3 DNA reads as TGTGCCAGCAGCACCCAGGACGGGTCCTACGAGCAGTACTTC.

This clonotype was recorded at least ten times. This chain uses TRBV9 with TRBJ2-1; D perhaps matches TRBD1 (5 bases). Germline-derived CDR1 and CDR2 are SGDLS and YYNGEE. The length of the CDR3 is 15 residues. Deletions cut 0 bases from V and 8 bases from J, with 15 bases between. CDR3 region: CASSVAPRVGDEQFF. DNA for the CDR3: TGTGCCAGCAGCGTAGCCCCTAGGGTAGGGGATGAGCAGTTCTTC.

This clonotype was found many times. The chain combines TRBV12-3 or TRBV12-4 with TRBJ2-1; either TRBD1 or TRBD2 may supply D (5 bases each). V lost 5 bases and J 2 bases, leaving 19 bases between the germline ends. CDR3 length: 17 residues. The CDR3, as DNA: TGTGCCAGCAGTCCAGGTGCAGGGAGTAGAACCTACAATGAGCAGTTCTTC. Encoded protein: CASSPGAGSRTYNEQFF.

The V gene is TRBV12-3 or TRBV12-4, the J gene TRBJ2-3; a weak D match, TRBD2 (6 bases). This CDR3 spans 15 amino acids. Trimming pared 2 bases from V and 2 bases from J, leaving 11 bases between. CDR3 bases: TGTGCCAGCAGTTTATTCCCGCGGGACACAGATACGCAGTATTTT. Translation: CASSLFPRDTDTQYF.

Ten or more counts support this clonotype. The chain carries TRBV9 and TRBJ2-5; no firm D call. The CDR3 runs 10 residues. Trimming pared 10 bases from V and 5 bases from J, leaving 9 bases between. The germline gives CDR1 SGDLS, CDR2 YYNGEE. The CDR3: CASRRETQYF. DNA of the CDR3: TGTGCCTCTCGAAGGGAGACCCAGTACTTC.

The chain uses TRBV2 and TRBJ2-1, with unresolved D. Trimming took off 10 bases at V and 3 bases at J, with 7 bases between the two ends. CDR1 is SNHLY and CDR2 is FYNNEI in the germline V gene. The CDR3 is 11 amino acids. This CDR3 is CAITLYNEQFF. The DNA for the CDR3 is TGTGCCATCACCCTCTACAATGAGCAGTTCTTC.

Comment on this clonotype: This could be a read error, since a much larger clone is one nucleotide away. Here the CDR3 reads CASRSGQVTDTQYF. The CDR3 DNA reads TGCGCCAGCAGGTCGGGACAGGTGACAGATACGCAGTATTTT. V is TRBV5-1 and J is TRBJ2-3; 8 bases align to TRBD1. Trimming at V came to 5 bases and at J to 3 bases, leaving 5 bases not matched to a gene. The CDR3 totals 14 residues. Germline lookup yields CDR1 SGHRS and CDR2 YFSETQ.

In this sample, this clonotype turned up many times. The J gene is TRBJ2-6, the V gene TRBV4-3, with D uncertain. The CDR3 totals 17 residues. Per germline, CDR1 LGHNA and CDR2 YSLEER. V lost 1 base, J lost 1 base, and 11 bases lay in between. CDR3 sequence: CASSQGLGESGANVLTF. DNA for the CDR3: TGCGCCAGCAGCCAAGGCCTGGGCGAGTCTGGGGCCAACGTCCTGACTTTC.

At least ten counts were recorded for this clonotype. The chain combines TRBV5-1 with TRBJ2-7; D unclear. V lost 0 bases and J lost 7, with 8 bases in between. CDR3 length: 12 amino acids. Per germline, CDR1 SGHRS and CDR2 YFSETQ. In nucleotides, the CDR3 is TGCGCCAGCAGCTTGGATGGGGTGGAGCAGTACTTC. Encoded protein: CASSLDGVEQYF.

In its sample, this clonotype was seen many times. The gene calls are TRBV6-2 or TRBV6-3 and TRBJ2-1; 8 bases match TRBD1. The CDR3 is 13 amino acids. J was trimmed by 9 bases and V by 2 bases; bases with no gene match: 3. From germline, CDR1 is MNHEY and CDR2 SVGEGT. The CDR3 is CASSYPDRGEQFF. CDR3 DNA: TGTGCCAGCAGTTACCCAGACAGGGGTGAGCAGTTCTTC.

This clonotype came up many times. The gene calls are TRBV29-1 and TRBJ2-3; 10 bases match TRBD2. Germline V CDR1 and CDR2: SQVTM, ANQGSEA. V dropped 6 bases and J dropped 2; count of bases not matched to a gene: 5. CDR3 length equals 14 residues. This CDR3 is CSVPTSGVTDTQYF. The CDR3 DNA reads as TGCAGCGTACCAACTAGCGGGGTCACAGATACGCAGTATTTT.

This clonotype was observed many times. Here the CDR3 DNA reads TGTGCCAGCAGCCCCCGGCAGGGGATCGTCAAAAACATTCAGTACTTC. It translates to CASSPRQGIVKNIQYF. This chain joins TRBV11-2 and TRBJ2-4; the D gene is possibly TRBD1 (6 bases). Trimming pared 5 bases from V and 3 bases from J, leaving 17 bases between. CDR3 size: 16 residues. Per the germline V gene, CDR1 is SGHAT and CDR2 is FQNNGV.

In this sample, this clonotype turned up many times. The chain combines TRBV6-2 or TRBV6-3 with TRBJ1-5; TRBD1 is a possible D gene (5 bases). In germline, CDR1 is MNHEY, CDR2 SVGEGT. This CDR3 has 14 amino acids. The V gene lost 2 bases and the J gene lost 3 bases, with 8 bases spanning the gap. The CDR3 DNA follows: TGTGCCAGCAGTTACGGGGGTTACAATCAGCCCCAGCATTTT. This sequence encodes CASSYGGYNQPQHF.

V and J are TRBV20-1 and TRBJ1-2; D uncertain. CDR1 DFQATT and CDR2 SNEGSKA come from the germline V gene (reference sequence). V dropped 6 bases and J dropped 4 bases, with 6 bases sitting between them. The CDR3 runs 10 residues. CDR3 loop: CSAPTYGYTF. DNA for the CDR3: TGCAGTGCCCCTACCTATGGCTACACCTTC.

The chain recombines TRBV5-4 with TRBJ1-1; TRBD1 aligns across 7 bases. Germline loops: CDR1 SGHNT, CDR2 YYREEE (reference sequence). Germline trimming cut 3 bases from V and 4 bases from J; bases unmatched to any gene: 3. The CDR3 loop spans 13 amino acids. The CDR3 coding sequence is TGTGCCAGCAGCTCCTCAGGGGGCACTGAAGCTTTCTTT. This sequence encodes CASSSSGGTEAFF.